This T cell receptor beta chain derives from a study of blood T cell repertoires in COVID-19. Produced via immunoSEQ multiplex PCR; TCRdb's table is partial and in-frame only. The sample has over 300,000 clones, nearly 90% seen once. The germline V and J ends were trimmed by 6 bases and 4 bases, with 15 bases remaining between them. Germline V CDR1 and CDR2: LNHDA, SQIVND (reference sequence). The CDR3 extends over 14 amino acids. Donors of Cohort 3 who recovered were those that had two negative PCRs, clearance, or symptom resolution. The sample was PBMCs or T cells enriched from blood (not recorded which). This rearrangement joins TRBV19 to TRBJ1-2, with D perhaps matching TRBD1 (6 bases). The clonotype comes from a woman aged 25 to 45 who had recovered from COVID-19. The CDR3 nucleotides read TGTGCCAGTAGCTTACAGGGTTATCCCTATGGCTACACCTTC. It specifies CASSLQGYPYGYTF. The whole variable domain, remainder taken from reference TRBV19 and TRBJ1-2, is DGGITQSPKYLFRKEGQNVTLSCEQNLNHDAMYWYRQDPGQGLRLIYYSQIVNDFQKGDIAEGYSVSREKKESFPLTVTSAQKNPTAFYLCASSLQGYPYGYTFGSGTRLTVV.